Listed here are 29 T cell receptor beta chains from one sample, sequenced in a study of blood T cell repertoires in COVID-19. TCRdb's table, derived via immunoSEQ multiplex PCR, lists solely in-frame clones and lacks some. The sample yields under 200,000 clones, approximately 84% seen once. Sequences were obtained from peripheral blood. The receptors here all came from a human donor with acute or convalescent COVID-19. The donor label of this sample is uncertain.

The rearrangement links TRBV2 to TRBJ2-2; TRBD2 agrees at 9 bases. CDR3 length: 15 amino acids. After removal of 6 bases from V and 5 bases from J, the junction contained 7 bases not matched to a gene. Germline V gene lookup returns CDR1 SNHLY and CDR2 FYNNEI. CDR3 sequence reads: CASSQERGDTGELFF. CDR3 in DNA: TGTGCCAGCAGCCAGGAGCGGGGGGATACCGGGGAGCTGTTTTTT.

In its sample, this clone was seen once. This CDR3 is also generated by other DNA sequences in the sample. The chain joins TRBV11-2 to TRBJ1-2; 8 positions match TRBD1. Germline CDR1 reads SGHAT; CDR2 reads FQNNGV. The J segment lost 0 bases and the V segment lost 5 bases, leaving 2 bases of the junction unmatched. CDR3 size: 14 residues. The CDR3 region is CASSPDRANYGYTF. In DNA form, the CDR3 reads TGTGCCAGCAGCCCGGACAGGGCTAACTATGGCTACACCTTC.

V is TRBV9 and J is TRBJ2-5; the match to TRBD2 covers 7 bases. This CDR3 comprises 15 residues. Germline V gene lookup returns CDR1 SGDLS and CDR2 YYNGEE. The V segment lost 4 bases and the J segment 1 base; nucleotides outside the gene matches: 7. Written as DNA, the CDR3 is TGTGCCAGCAGCTCGACGCGGGGGAGCCAAGAGACCCAGTACTTC. Residues: CASSSTRGSQETQYF.

The rearrangement links TRBV4-2 to TRBJ2-5, with 12 bases aligning to TRBD2. Germline assignment: CDR1 LGHNA and CDR2 YNFKEQ. V gave up 0 bases and J gave up 1 base; unmatched junction bases: 6. This CDR3 is 18 amino acids long. CDR3 loop: CASSQDQASGGAQETQYF. As DNA, the CDR3 is TGTGCCAGCAGCCAAGATCAGGCTAGCGGGGGGGCCCAAGAGACCCAGTACTTC.

The chain combines TRBV28 with TRBJ1-4; D unclear. Per germline, CDR1 MDHEN and CDR2 SYDVKM. CDR3 length: 14 amino acids. The V and J ends lost 5 bases and 0 bases respectively, with 7 bases between them. CDR3 sequence: CASSNLATNEKLFF. Here the CDR3 DNA reads TGTGCCAGCAGTAACTTAGCAACTAATGAAAAACTGTTTTTT.

This chain uses TRBV7-8 with TRBJ2-1; weak D call: TRBD2 (5 bases). V dropped 6 bases and J dropped 8 bases, with 23 bases sitting between them. This CDR3 is built from 16 residues. CDR1 and CDR2 from the germline V gene are SGHVS and FQNEAQ. The CDR3 protein is CASRPEIYHGKHEQFF. For the CDR3, the DNA is TGTGCCAGCAGGCCAGAGATATACCACGGGAAGCATGAGCAGTTCTTC.

The chain links TRBV5-1 to TRBJ1-4; possible D gene TRBD1, 5 bases. This CDR3 is 15 amino acids long. Deletions cut 0 bases from V and 5 bases from J, with 11 bases between. Germline CDR1 is SGHRS and CDR2 is YFSETQ. CDR3 sequence reads: CASSLDGGGNEKLFF. CDR3 DNA: TGCGCCAGCAGCTTGGACGGGGGTGGGAATGAAAAACTGTTTTTT.

The V call is TRBV10-1, the J call TRBJ1-5, with 9 positions matching TRBD1. The CDR3 has 14 residues. J was trimmed by 5 bases and V by 6 bases; bases with no gene match: 5. Germline-derived CDR1 and CDR2 are WNHNN and SYGVQD (reference sequence). DNA of the CDR3: TGCGCCAGCAGCGAGGACAGGGGCTATCAGCCCCAGCATTTT. This gives the protein CASSEDRGYQPQHF.

This chain uses TRBV6-5 with TRBJ2-1, with 11 bases matching TRBD2. The CDR3 has 15 residues. With 6 bases clipped from V and 8 bases from J, the junction kept 9 bases outside the gene matches. The germline V gene encodes CDR1 MNHEY and CDR2 SVGAGI. CDR3 loop: CASSRRLAGTDEQFF. CDR3 nucleotide sequence: TGTGCCAGCAGCCGGAGACTAGCGGGAACGGATGAGCAGTTCTTC.

J is TRBJ2-5 and V is TRBV30, with 7 bases fitting TRBD2. This CDR3 is built from 12 residues. Trimming removed 8 bases from V and 5 bases from J; junction bases left unmatched: 8. CDR1 and CDR2 from the germline V gene are GTSNPN and SVGIG (reference sequence). The DNA for the CDR3 is TGTGCCGTGAGGAGGGGAGGGGAGACCCAGTACTTC. It codes for CAVRRGGETQYF.

This chain uses TRBV7-2 with TRBJ1-2; 10 bases map to TRBD1. V lost 1 base to trimming and J lost 2 bases; unmatched junction nucleotides: 4. CDR3 size: 16 residues. Germline V CDR1 and CDR2: SGHTA, FQGNSA. This chain's CDR3 is CASSLVGTGVNYGYTF. CDR3 coding DNA: TGTGCCAGCAGCTTAGTAGGGACAGGGGTGAACTATGGCTACACCTTC.

This clone is a singleton in its sample. CDR3 sequence reads: CASSSYSSYNSPLHF. The CDR3 coding sequence is TGCGCCAGCAGCTCATATAGCTCCTATAATTCACCCCTCCACTTT. The chain carries TRBV5-1 and TRBJ1-6; D not resolved. Germline assignment: CDR1 SGHRS and CDR2 YFSETQ. The ends were cut back, 3 bases at V and 0 bases at J, with 7 bases in the middle. There are 15 residues in the CDR3. Full variable domain (rest looked up from reference TRBV5-1 and TRBJ1-6): KAGVTQTPRYLIKTRGQQVTLSCSPISGHRSVSWYQQTPGQGLQFLFEYFSETQRNKGNFPGRFSGRQFSNSRSEMNVSTLELGDSALYLCASSSYSSYNSPLHFGNGTRLTVT.

This rearrangement joins TRBV15 to TRBJ1-5; the D gene is possibly TRBD1 (5 bases). V was pared by 2 bases and J by 2 bases, with 16 bases between. CDR3 length: 17 residues. CDR1 and CDR2 from the germline V gene are LNHNV and YYDKDF (reference sequence). CDR3 residues: CATSRPGGGNGNQPQHF. DNA for the CDR3: TGTGCCACCAGCAGACCCGGGGGGGGAAACGGCAATCAGCCCCAGCATTTT.

The CDR3 loop reads CAWSFSQGGEQFF. Here the CDR3 DNA reads TGTGCCTGGAGTTTCTCTCAGGGTGGCGAGCAGTTCTTC. The V gene is TRBV30, the J gene TRBJ2-1, with D maybe TRBD1 (5 bases). Germline CDR1 and CDR2: GTSNPN and SVGIG (reference sequence). Trimming pared 2 bases from V and 10 bases from J, leaving 15 bases between. The CDR3 contains 13 residues.

The J gene is TRBJ2-1, the V gene TRBV5-1, with 10 nucleotides matching TRBD2. The CDR3 runs 16 residues. Germline V gene lookup returns CDR1 SGHRS and CDR2 YFSETQ. V lost 3 bases to trimming and J lost 7 bases; unmatched junction nucleotides: 10. In DNA form, the CDR3 reads TGCGCCAGCAGCTCCATATGGCTAGCGGGAGCAAATGAGCAGTTCTTC. Translating gives CASSSIWLAGANEQFF.

The chain carries TRBV6-1 and TRBJ1-2; 10 positions match TRBD1. The CDR3 extends over 18 amino acids. Germline V gene sequence: CDR1 MNHNS, CDR2 SASEGT. The V and J ends lost 8 bases and 4 bases, in that order; junction bases with no gene match: 19. The CDR3 loop is CASGEAGTGVREGYGYTF. In nucleotides, the CDR3 is TGTGCCAGCGGCGAAGCCGGGACAGGGGTGCGGGAAGGCTATGGCTACACCTTC.

This clone was counted once. The junction departs from the called germline gene at one end, perhaps through a read error. CDR3 DNA: TGTGCCAGCAGCCCGATCCTAGCGGGGTACACTGAGCAGTTCTTC. Its protein product is CASSPILAGYTEQFF. This chain links TRBV4-2 with TRBJ2-1; 9 bases are shared with TRBD2. The CDR3 is made up of 15 amino acids. Germline V gene sequence: CDR1 LGHNA, CDR2 YNFKEQ.

The chain couples TRBV7-9 to TRBJ1-2, with D unresolved. Germline loops: CDR1 SEHNR, CDR2 FQNEAQ (reference sequence). V was pared by 0 bases and J by 11 bases, with 10 bases between. The CDR3 covers 12 residues. The DNA for the CDR3 is TGTGCCAGCAGCTTAGCGCGGGAGCAGTACACCTTC. Translated, it gives CASSLAREQYTF.

This chain uses TRBV9 with TRBJ1-2; 7 bases are shared with TRBD1. V was clipped by 0 bases and J by 4 bases; unmatched bases: 6. Germline-derived CDR1 and CDR2 are SGDLS and YYNGEE. The CDR3 is 15 amino acids. The DNA for the CDR3 is TGTGCCAGCAGCGTAGCTTGGGACAGCCTCTATGGCTACACCTTC. The encoded protein is CASSVAWDSLYGYTF.

The chain combines TRBV2 with TRBJ1-1; the D is unclear. Germline V gives CDR1 SNHLY, CDR2 FYNNEI. V was clipped by 2 bases and J by 1 base, with 11 bases between them. CDR3 size: 15 residues. DNA for the CDR3: TGTGCCAGCAGTGAACGCCGTGCAGAGAACACTGAAGCTTTCTTT. It specifies CASSERRAENTEAFF. The full variable domain, its missing parts supplied by reference TRBV2 and TRBJ1-1, is EPEVTQTPSHQVTQMGQEVILRCVPISNHLYFYWYRQILGQKVEFLVSFYNNEISEKSEIFDDQFSVERPDGSNFTLKIRSTKLEDSAMYFCASSERRAENTEAFFGQGTRLTVV.

The chain carries TRBV5-8 and TRBJ2-7; D unclear. Germline values: CDR1 SGHTS, CDR2 YDEGEE. The V end lost 0 bases, the J end lost 1 base, and 8 bases lay between the germline ends. This CDR3 has 14 amino acids. The CDR3 DNA reads TGTGCCAGCAGCTTGGAGAGTGATTCCTACGAGCAGTACTTC. Its protein is CASSLESDSYEQYF.

The chain links TRBV5-1 to TRBJ2-2; 7 bases match TRBD1. In germline, CDR1 is SGHRS, CDR2 YFSETQ. The CDR3 has 15 residues. V trimming: 4 bases; J trimming: 6 bases; junction bases outside the gene matches: 9. The CDR3 bases are TGCGCCAGCAGCCCCGGACAGGTTTTGTCCGGGGAGCTGTTTTTT. The encoded protein is CASSPGQVLSGELFF.

There are a few counts of this clone. V gene TRBV5-4 combines with J gene TRBJ2-7; 10 bases match TRBD1. There are 15 residues in the CDR3. Germline CDR1 reads SGHNT; CDR2 reads YYREEE (reference sequence). With V trimmed by 4 bases and J by 0 bases, 4 bases remained unmatched. Written as DNA, the CDR3 is TGTGCCAGCAGCCCGGGACAGGGGAGCTCCTACGAGCAGTACTTC. Translated, it gives CASSPGQGSSYEQYF.

The rearrangement joins TRBV11-2 to TRBJ2-7; TRBD2 matches at 7 bases. CDR3 size: 15 residues. Looked up from germline, CDR1 is SGHAT and CDR2 is FQNNGV. V shed 5 bases, J shed 2 bases, and the junction held 9 bases outside the gene matches. CDR3 nucleotides: TGTGCCAGCAGCCCCCGCCCGGGGGGACCCTACGAGCAGTACTTC. This gives the protein CASSPRPGGPYEQYF.

This rearrangement joins TRBV19 to TRBJ2-5; D might be TRBD2 (7 bases). This CDR3 comprises 14 residues. Germline loops: CDR1 LNHDA, CDR2 SQIVND (reference sequence). Trimming took 7 bases from V and 2 from J, leaving 14 bases between them. The CDR3 DNA sequence: TGTGCCAGTAAAAGGGGGGGGACTCAAGAGACCCAGTACTTC. Its protein product is CASKRGGTQETQYF.

This clone was found a few times. V gene TRBV7-9 combines with J gene TRBJ2-3; TRBD1 aligns across 7 bases. This CDR3 spans 17 amino acids. The V gene end was trimmed by 2 bases and the J gene end by 4 bases; junction bases not matched to a gene: 12. CDR1 is SEHNR, CDR2 FQNEAQ, per germline (reference sequence). The CDR3 DNA is TGTGCCAGCAGCTTAACCCCGAAAGGGGGCGGGTCAGATACGCAGTATTTT. Amino acids: CASSLTPKGGGSDTQYF.

The chain has TRBV18 and TRBJ2-1; 11 nucleotides line up with TRBD2. Germline CDR1 is KGHSH and CDR2 is LQKENI. Trimming cost V 3 bases and J 0 bases; bases outside gene matches: 7. The CDR3 consists of 18 residues. The CDR3 protein is CASSPRLAGSSSYNEQFF. DNA for the CDR3: TGTGCCAGCTCACCCCGACTAGCGGGATCTAGCTCCTACAATGAGCAGTTCTTC.

The chain employs TRBV7-2 and TRBJ1-2; 7 bases line up with TRBD1. From germline, CDR1 is SGHTA and CDR2 FQGNSA. This CDR3 is built from 15 residues. The ends lost 1 base at V and 4 bases at J; junction bases unmatched: 6. CDR3 amino acids: CASSLGDSVIYGYTF. CDR3 sequence (DNA): TGTGCCAGCAGCTTAGGGGACAGCGTCATCTATGGCTACACCTTC.

This chain joins TRBV19 and TRBJ2-1, with D perhaps matching TRBD1 (5 bases). The CDR3 loop spans 19 amino acids. The V end lost 3 bases, the J end lost 7 bases, and 28 bases lay between the germline ends. Germline CDR1 LNHDA, CDR2 SQIVND (reference sequence). CDR3 DNA: TGTGCCAGTAGTATGGCCCCCCCTTCCGGCCAGGGCCTAGGGAATGAGCAGTTCTTC. Translation gives CASSMAPPSGQGLGNEQFF.